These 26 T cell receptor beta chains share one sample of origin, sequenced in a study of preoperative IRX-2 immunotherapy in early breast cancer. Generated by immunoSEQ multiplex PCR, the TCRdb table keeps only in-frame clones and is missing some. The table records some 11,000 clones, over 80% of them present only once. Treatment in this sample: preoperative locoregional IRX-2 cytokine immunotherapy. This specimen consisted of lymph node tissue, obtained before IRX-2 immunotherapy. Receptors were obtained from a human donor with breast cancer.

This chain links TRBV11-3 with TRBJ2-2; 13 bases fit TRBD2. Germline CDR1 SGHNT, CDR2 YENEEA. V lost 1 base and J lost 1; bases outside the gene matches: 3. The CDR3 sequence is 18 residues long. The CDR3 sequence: CASSLGLAGGWNTGELFF. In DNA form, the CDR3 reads TGTGCCAGCAGCTTAGGACTAGCGGGAGGATGGAACACCGGGGAGCTGTTTTTT. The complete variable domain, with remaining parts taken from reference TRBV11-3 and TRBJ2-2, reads EAGVVQSPRYKIIEKKQPVAFWCNPISGHNTLYWYLQNLGQGPELLIRYENEEAVDDSQLPKDRFSAERLKGVDSTLKIQPAELGDSAVYLCASSLGLAGGWNTGELFFGEGSRLTVL.

CDR3 sequence: CASSLLRDRGGEKLFF. CDR3 nucleotides: TGTGCCAGTAGTCTCCTCCGGGACAGGGGTGGCGAAAAACTGTTTTTT. The genes are TRBV19 and TRBJ1-4, with TRBD1 matching 10 bases. The CDR3 extends over 16 amino acids. Germline V gene sequence: CDR1 LNHDA, CDR2 SQIVND (reference sequence). Trimming took 5 bases from V and 8 from J; bases not matched to a gene: 11.

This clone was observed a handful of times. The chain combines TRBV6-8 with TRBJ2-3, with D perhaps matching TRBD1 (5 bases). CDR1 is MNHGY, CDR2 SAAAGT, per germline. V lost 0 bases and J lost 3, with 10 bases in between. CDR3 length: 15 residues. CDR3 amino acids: CASSYSGALTDTQYF. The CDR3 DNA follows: TGTGCCAGCAGTTACTCAGGGGCCTTGACAGATACGCAGTATTTT.

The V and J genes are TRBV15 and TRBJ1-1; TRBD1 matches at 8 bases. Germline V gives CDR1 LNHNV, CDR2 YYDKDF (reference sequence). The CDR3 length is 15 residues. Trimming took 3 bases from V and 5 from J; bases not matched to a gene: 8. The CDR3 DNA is TGTGCCACCAGCAGGTCCCAGGGGGCGGAAACTGAAGCTTTCTTT. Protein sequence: CATSRSQGAETEAFF.

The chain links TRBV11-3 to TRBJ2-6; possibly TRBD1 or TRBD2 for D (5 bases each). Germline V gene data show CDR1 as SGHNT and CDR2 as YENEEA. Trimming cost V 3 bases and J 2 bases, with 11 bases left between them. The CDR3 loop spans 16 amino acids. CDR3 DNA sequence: TGTGCCAGCAGCTTGGTGTCGGGGCCTGGGGCCAACGTCCTGACTTTC. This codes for CASSLVSGPGANVLTF.

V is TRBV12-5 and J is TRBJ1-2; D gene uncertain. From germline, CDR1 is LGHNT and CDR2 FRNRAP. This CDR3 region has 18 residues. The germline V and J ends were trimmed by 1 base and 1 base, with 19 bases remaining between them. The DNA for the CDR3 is TGTGCTAGTGGTTTGGGACCCAAGGACCGATCCCTTAACTATGGCTACACCTTC. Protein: CASGLGPKDRSLNYGYTF.

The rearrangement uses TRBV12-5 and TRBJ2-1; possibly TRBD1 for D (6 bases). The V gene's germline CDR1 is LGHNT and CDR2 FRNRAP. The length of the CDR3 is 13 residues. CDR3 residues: CASTLDRHNEQFF. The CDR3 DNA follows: TGTGCCAGCACCCTCGACAGGCACAATGAGCAGTTCTTC.

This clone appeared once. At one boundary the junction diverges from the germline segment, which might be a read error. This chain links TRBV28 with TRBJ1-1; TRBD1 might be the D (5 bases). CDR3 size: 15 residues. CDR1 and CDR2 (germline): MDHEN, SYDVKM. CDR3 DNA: TGTGCCAACAGTTCCAGGACACCCCGAGGAACTGAAGCTTTCTTT. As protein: CANSSRTPRGTEAFF.

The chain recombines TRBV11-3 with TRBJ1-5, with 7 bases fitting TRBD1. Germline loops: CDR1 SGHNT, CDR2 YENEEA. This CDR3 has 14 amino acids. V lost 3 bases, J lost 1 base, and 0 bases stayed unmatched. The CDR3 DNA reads TGTGCCAGCAGCTTCAGGGGGAGCAATCAGCCCCAGCATTTT. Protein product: CASSFRGSNQPQHF. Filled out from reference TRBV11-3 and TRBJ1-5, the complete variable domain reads EAGVVQSPRYKIIEKKQPVAFWCNPISGHNTLYWYLQNLGQGPELLIRYENEEAVDDSQLPKDRFSAERLKGVDSTLKIQPAELGDSAVYLCASSFRGSNQPQHFGDGTRLSIL.

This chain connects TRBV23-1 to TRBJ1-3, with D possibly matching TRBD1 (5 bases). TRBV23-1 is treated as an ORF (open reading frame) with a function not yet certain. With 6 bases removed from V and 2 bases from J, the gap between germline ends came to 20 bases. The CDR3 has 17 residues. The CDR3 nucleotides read TGCGCCAGCAGCCAAGACCAAGGGGAGTGGGCTGGAAACACCATATATTTT. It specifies CASSQDQGEWAGNTIYF.

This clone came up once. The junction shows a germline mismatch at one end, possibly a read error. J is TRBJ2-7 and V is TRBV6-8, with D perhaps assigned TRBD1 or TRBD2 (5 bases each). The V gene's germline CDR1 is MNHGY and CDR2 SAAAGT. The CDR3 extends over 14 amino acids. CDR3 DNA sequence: TGTGCCATCAGTACTACCTCCGAGGGGAACGAGCAGTACTTC. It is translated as CAISTTSEGNEQYF.

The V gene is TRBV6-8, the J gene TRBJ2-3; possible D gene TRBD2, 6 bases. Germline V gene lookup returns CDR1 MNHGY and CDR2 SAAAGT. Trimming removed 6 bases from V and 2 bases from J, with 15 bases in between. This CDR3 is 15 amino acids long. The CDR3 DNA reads TGTGCCAGCAGACAACCGGGACTGATCACAGATACGCAGTATTTT. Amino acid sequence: CASRQPGLITDTQYF.

The CDR3 nucleotides are TGTGCCAGTAGTCCGGAGAGGACAGGGTGGAATGAGCAGTTCTTC. Protein sequence: CASSPERTGWNEQFF. The V call is TRBV19, the J call TRBJ2-1, with 8 positions matching TRBD1. Germline lookup yields CDR1 LNHDA and CDR2 SQIVND (reference sequence). CDR3 length: 15 amino acids. J was trimmed by 7 bases and V by 5 bases; bases with no gene match: 10.

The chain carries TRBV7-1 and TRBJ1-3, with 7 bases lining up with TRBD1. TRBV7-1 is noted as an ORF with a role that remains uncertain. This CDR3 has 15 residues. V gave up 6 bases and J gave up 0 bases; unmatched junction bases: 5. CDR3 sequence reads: CASRRGPNSGNTIYF. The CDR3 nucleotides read TGTGCCAGCAGAAGGGGGCCGAACTCTGGAAACACCATATATTTT.

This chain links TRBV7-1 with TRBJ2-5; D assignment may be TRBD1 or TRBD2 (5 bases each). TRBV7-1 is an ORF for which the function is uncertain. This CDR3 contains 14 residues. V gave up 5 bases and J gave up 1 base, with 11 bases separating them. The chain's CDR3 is CASSPGPTQETQYF. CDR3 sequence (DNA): TGTGCCAGCAGCCCGGGACCGACCCAAGAGACCCAGTACTTC.

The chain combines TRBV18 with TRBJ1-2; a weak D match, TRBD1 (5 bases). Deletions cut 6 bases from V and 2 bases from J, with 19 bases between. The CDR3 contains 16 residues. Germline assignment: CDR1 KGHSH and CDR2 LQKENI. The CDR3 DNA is TGTGCCAGCTCGGGGACGCTGGGCGGATCCAACTATGGCTACACCTTC. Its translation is CASSGTLGGSNYGYTF.

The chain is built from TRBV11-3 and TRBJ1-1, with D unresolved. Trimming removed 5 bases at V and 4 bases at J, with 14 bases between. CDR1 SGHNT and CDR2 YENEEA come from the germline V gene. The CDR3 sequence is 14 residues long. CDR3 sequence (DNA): TGTGCCAGCAGCCCCCGGGCCGTTCGCACTGAAGCTTTCTTT. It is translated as CASSPRAVRTEAFF.

The CDR3 DNA sequence: TGTGCCAGCAGGGTAGCGGGAGGGATTTACAATGAGCAGTTCTTC. Its translation is CASRVAGGIYNEQFF. This rearrangement joins TRBV7-6 to TRBJ2-1, with 11 bases lining up with TRBD2. The CDR3 runs 15 residues. After removal of 6 bases from V and 4 bases from J, the junction contained 5 bases not matched to a gene. Germline CDR1 and CDR2: SGHVS and FNYEAQ.

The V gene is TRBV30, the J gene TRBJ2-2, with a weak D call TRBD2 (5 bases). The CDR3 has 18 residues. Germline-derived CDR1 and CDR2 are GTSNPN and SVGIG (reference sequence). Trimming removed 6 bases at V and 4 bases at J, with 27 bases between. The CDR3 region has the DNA TGTGCCTGTGCCGGTGATAGGGAGCCTGGTGTCTTCACCGGGGAGCTGTTTTTT. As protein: CACAGDREPGVFTGELFF.

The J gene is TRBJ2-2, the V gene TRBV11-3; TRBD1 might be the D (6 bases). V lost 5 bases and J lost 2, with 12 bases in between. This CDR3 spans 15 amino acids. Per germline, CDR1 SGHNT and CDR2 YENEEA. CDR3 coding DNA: TGTGCCAGCAGCCAGGGGATAGCAAACACCGGGGAGCTGTTTTTT. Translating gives CASSQGIANTGELFF.

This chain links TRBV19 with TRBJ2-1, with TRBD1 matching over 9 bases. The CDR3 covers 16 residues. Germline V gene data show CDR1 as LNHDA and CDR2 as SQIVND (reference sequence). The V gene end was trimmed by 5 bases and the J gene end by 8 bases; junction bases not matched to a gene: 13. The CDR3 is CASSSQGASYADEQFF. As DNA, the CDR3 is TGTGCCAGTAGTTCACAGGGGGCCTCATACGCAGATGAGCAGTTCTTC.

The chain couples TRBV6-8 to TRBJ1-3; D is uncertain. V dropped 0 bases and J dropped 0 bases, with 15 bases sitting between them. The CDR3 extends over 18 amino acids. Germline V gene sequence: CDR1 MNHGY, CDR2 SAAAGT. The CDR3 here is CASSYSGSPAGSGNTIYF. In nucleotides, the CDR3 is TGTGCCAGCAGTTACTCGGGGTCCCCTGCGGGCTCTGGAAACACCATATATTTT.

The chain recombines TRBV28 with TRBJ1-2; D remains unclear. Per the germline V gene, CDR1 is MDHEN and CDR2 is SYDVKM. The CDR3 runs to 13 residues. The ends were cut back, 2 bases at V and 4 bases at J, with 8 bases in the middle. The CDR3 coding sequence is TGTGCCAGCAGTTTACTTGCAGGCTATGGCTACACCTTC. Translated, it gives CASSLLAGYGYTF.

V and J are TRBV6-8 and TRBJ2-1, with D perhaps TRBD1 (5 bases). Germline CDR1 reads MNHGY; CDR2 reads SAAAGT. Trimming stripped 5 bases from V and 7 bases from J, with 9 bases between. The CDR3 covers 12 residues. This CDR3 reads CASSAQGNEQFF. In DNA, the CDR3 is TGTGCCAGCAGTGCGCAGGGAAATGAGCAGTTCTTC.

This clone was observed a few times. The CDR3 nucleotides are TGTGCCAGCATCTTCCAACCCGATACCGGGGAGCTGTTTTTT. Its protein is CASIFQPDTGELFF. The V and J genes are TRBV11-3 and TRBJ2-2; unclear D gene. CDR1 is SGHNT, CDR2 YENEEA, per germline. Trimming stripped 7 bases from V and 5 bases from J, with 14 bases between. The CDR3 is made up of 14 amino acids. The whole variable domain, filled in from reference TRBV11-3 and TRBJ2-2, reads EAGVVQSPRYKIIEKKQPVAFWCNPISGHNTLYWYLQNLGQGPELLIRYENEEAVDDSQLPKDRFSAERLKGVDSTLKIQPAELGDSAVYLCASIFQPDTGELFFGEGSRLTVL.

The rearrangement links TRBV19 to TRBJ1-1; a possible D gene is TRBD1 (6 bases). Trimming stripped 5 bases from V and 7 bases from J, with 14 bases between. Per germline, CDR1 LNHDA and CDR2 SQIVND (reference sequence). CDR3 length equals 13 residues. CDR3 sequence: CASSPQGLGEAFF. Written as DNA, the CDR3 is TGTGCCAGTAGTCCCCAGGGGCTCGGTGAAGCTTTCTTT.